The 26 T cell receptor beta chains below were found in one sample sequenced in a study of tumor T cells in aggressive B-cell lymphoma. Some clones are missing from TCRdb's copy, which holds only in-frame ones; the method was immunoSEQ multiplex PCR. The data contain roughly 5,700 clones, 70% to 75% of them singletons. The specimen sequenced was tumor tissue. Receptors originate from an adult with diffuse large B cell lymphoma.

The chain employs TRBV5-1 and TRBJ2-5; 12 bases align to TRBD1. Germline V gene lookup returns CDR1 SGHRS and CDR2 YFSETQ. The CDR3 covers 16 residues. The ends lost 4 bases at V and 6 bases at J; junction bases unmatched: 10. CDR3 DNA: TGCGCCAGCAGCCGGGGCGGGACAGGGGGCTTAAAGACCCAGTACTTC. This translates into CASSRGGTGGLKTQYF. Full variable domain (outside the CDR3, taken from reference TRBV5-1 and TRBJ2-5): KAGVTQTPRYLIKTRGQQVTLSCSPISGHRSVSWYQQTPGQGLQFLFEYFSETQRNKGNFPGRFSGRQFSNSRSEMNVSTLELGDSALYLCASSRGGTGGLKTQYFGPGTRLLVL.

The chain uses TRBV6-6 and TRBJ2-3; tentative D call: TRBD2 (5 bases). Germline CDR1 is MNHNY and CDR2 is SVGAGI (reference sequence). With 2 bases removed from V and 8 bases from J, the gap between germline ends came to 17 bases. The length of the CDR3 is 15 residues. The CDR3, as DNA: TGTGCCAGCAGTTACGGGGAGTCCTACGGTACTACGCAGTATTTT. Its protein is CASSYGESYGTTQYF.

The chain employs TRBV9 and TRBJ1-2; D gene unclear. Trimming took 0 bases from V and 14 from J, leaving 11 bases between them. Germline assignment: CDR1 SGDLS and CDR2 YYNGEE. The CDR3 totals 11 residues. The CDR3 loop is CASSVGIRSTF. The CDR3 nucleotides are TGTGCCAGCAGCGTAGGGATCAGGTCTACCTTC.

The chain is built from TRBV7-8 and TRBJ2-5, with 8 bases lining up with TRBD2. V lost 8 bases, J lost 1 base, and 3 bases stayed unmatched. CDR1 and CDR2 (germline): SGHVS, FQNEAQ. This CDR3 comprises 13 residues. The CDR3 sequence: CASASGSQETQYF. The CDR3 DNA reads TGTGCCAGCGCTAGCGGGTCCCAAGAGACCCAGTACTTC. Filled out from reference TRBV7-8 and TRBJ2-5, the complete variable domain reads GAGVSQSPRYKVAKRGQDVALRCDPISGHVSLFWYQQALGQGPEFLTYFQNEAQLDKSGLPSDRFFAERPEGSVSTLKIQRTQQEDSAVYLCASASGSQETQYFGPGTRLLVL.

This clone was picked up one time. The CDR3 region is CASSSGRAYEQYF. The CDR3 DNA reads TGTGCCAGCAGTAGCGGGAGGGCCTACGAGCAGTACTTC. The chain has TRBV27 and TRBJ2-7, with 10 bases that match TRBD2. The CDR3 covers 13 residues. The germline V gene has CDR1 MNHEY and CDR2 SMNVEV (reference sequence). The V gene end was trimmed by 5 bases and the J gene end by 2 bases; junction bases not matched to a gene: 0.

In regard to this clone: Other DNA sequences in this specimen translate into the identical CDR3. The chain carries TRBV5-6 and TRBJ1-1, with D maybe TRBD1 (5 bases). The CDR3 sequence is 13 residues long. V was shortened by 6 bases and J by 6 bases, with 15 bases between the two germline ends. Germline CDR1 and CDR2: SGHDT and YYEEEE. CDR3 in DNA: TGTGCCAGCACCCAGGAGGGGAGCGCTGAAGCTTTCTTT. It translates to CASTQEGSAEAFF. The variable domain in full, completed from reference TRBV5-6 and TRBJ1-1, reads DAGVTQSPTHLIKTRGQQVTLRCSPKSGHDTVSWYQQALGQGPQFIFQYYEEEERQRGNFPDRFSGHQFPNYSSELNVNALLLGDSALYLCASTQEGSAEAFFGQGTRLTVV.

This chain joins TRBV7-9 and TRBJ2-5; D is unresolved. The V end was cut by 3 bases, the J end by 1 base, with 9 bases between. Germline CDR1 and CDR2: SEHNR and FQNEAQ (reference sequence). The CDR3 runs to 14 residues. In DNA form, the CDR3 reads TGTGCCAGCAGCTTTGCGCGAATCCAAGAGACCCAGTACTTC. Translating it yields CASSFARIQETQYF.

This clone was observed a few times. The chain uses TRBV7-3 and TRBJ2-1, with TRBD1 identical over 8 bases. Looked up from germline, CDR1 is SGHTA and CDR2 is FQGTGA. The CDR3 runs 12 residues. The V gene end was trimmed by 4 bases and the J gene end by 12 bases; junction bases not matched to a gene: 5. CDR3 sequence: CASSSPGGGQFF. In nucleotides, the CDR3 is TGTGCCAGCAGCTCTCCAGGGGGCGGGCAGTTCTTC.

The rearrangement joins TRBV11-3 to TRBJ1-1, with no clear D. CDR1 is SGHNT, CDR2 YENEEA, per germline. The length of the CDR3 is 12 residues. V was clipped by 4 bases and J by 3 bases, with 6 bases between them. CDR3 DNA: TGTGCCAGCAGCTCAACAGACACTGAAGCTTTCTTT. Amino acid sequence: CASSSTDTEAFF.

This chain uses TRBV5-8 with TRBJ1-5, with 8 positions matching TRBD1. Unmatched junction bases numbered 5, after V lost 6 bases and J lost 0 bases. Germline values: CDR1 SGHTS, CDR2 YDEGEE. This CDR3 contains 15 residues. The CDR3 spells CASKGQGYSNQPQHF. Written as DNA, the CDR3 is TGTGCCAGCAAAGGACAGGGATATAGCAATCAGCCCCAGCATTTT.

The chain uses TRBV9 and TRBJ1-6, with D tentatively TRBD1 (6 bases). From germline, CDR1 is SGDLS and CDR2 YYNGEE. Trimming took 4 bases from V and 7 from J, leaving 12 bases between them. This CDR3 is 14 amino acids long. The CDR3 sequence: CASSRGQGNSPLHF. Written as DNA, the CDR3 is TGTGCCAGCAGCCGTGGGCAGGGGAATTCACCCCTCCACTTT.

This clone was observed a single time. CDR3 protein: CASSDINEQFF. The CDR3 DNA sequence: TGTGCCAGCAGTGACATCAATGAGCAGTTCTTC. The J gene is TRBJ2-1, the V gene TRBV25-1, with no clear D. This CDR3 is 11 amino acids long. CDR1 is MGHDK, CDR2 SYGVNS, per germline. The V gene lost 3 bases and the J gene lost 6 bases, with 3 bases spanning the gap.

V is TRBV6-5 and J is TRBJ1-2; possible D gene TRBD1, 6 bases. Germline V CDR1 and CDR2: MNHEY, SVGAGI. Trimming removed 6 bases from V and 8 bases from J, with 16 bases in between. There are 13 residues in the CDR3. In DNA, the CDR3 is TGTGCCAGCAGCCAGGGGCCTTGGGAGGGCTACACCTTC. It yields the protein CASSQGPWEGYTF.

Details on this clone: Compared with germline, one end of the junction differs, possibly owing to a read error. The chain uses TRBV5-1 and TRBJ2-5; TRBD1 aligns across 11 bases. There are 14 residues in the CDR3. The germline gives CDR1 SGHRS, CDR2 YFSETQ. The chain's CDR3 is CASNLDRGPETQYF. CDR3 nucleotides: TGCGCCAGCAACTTGGACAGGGGGCCGGAGACCCAGTACTTC. Full variable domain (outside the CDR3, taken from reference TRBV5-1 and TRBJ2-5): KAGVTQTPRYLIKTRGQQVTLSCSPISGHRSVSWYQQTPGQGLQFLFEYFSETQRNKGNFPGRFSGRQFSNSRSEMNVSTLELGDSALYLCASNLDRGPETQYFGPGTRLLVL.

The rearrangement uses TRBV19 and TRBJ2-4; possible D gene TRBD1, 6 bases. CDR1 and CDR2 (germline): LNHDA, SQIVND (reference sequence). V was cut by 7 bases and J by 2 bases, with 21 bases left in between. The CDR3 loop spans 17 amino acids. The CDR3 here is CASTQTVGAVSKNIQYF. For the CDR3, the DNA is TGTGCCAGTACCCAGACGGTGGGGGCTGTATCCAAAAACATTCAGTACTTC.

The count of this clone is one. V gene TRBV18 combines with J gene TRBJ2-7; weak D call: TRBD1 (5 bases). Germline V gives CDR1 KGHSH, CDR2 LQKENI. V was pared by 0 bases and J by 2 bases, with 5 bases between. This CDR3 has 13 residues. CDR3 DNA: TGTGCCAGCTCACCACCGACAGCCTACGAGCAGTACTTC. Amino acid sequence: CASSPPTAYEQYF.

The gene calls are TRBV11-1 and TRBJ2-7; 8 bases are shared with TRBD2. J was trimmed by 6 bases and V by 2 bases; bases with no gene match: 9. Germline V gene lookup returns CDR1 SGHAT and CDR2 FQDESV (reference sequence). The CDR3 runs to 15 residues. CDR3 in amino acids: CASSLPRGGIAEQYF. In DNA form, the CDR3 reads TGTGCCAGCAGCTTACCCCGGGGGGGAATTGCCGAGCAGTACTTC.

V is TRBV28 and J is TRBJ2-7, with TRBD1 matching over 8 bases. CDR3 size: 16 residues. Germline V gene data show CDR1 as MDHEN and CDR2 as SYDVKM. The trim removed 1 base at V and 1 base at J, leaving 6 bases unmatched. CDR3 DNA sequence: TGTGCCAGCAGTTTATACCCGACAGGGGTATCCTACGAGCAGTACTTC. This encodes CASSLYPTGVSYEQYF.

The chain recombines TRBV11-1 with TRBJ2-3; 13 bases are a match to TRBD2. Germline lookup yields CDR1 SGHAT and CDR2 FQDESV (reference sequence). The CDR3 is made up of 16 amino acids. V gave up 5 bases and J gave up 4 bases; unmatched junction bases: 6. The CDR3, as DNA: TGTGCCAGCAGCCTACTAGCGGGAGGGCCAGCAGATACGCAGTATTTT. Protein product: CASSLLAGGPADTQYF. The full variable domain, with the rest looked up from reference TRBV11-1 and TRBJ2-3, is EAEVAQSPRYKITEKSQAVAFWCDPISGHATLYWYRQILGQGPELLVQFQDESVVDDSQLPKDRFSAERLKGVDSTLKIQPAELGDSAMYLCASSLLAGGPADTQYFGPGTRLTVL.

The V gene is TRBV4-2, the J gene TRBJ2-7; no definite D call. CDR1 and CDR2 from the germline V gene are LGHNA and YNFKEQ. The CDR3 covers 14 residues. V was trimmed by 3 bases and J by 3 bases, leaving 12 bases between them. The CDR3 sequence: CASSQEWPRYEQYF. The CDR3 nucleotides read TGTGCCAGCAGCCAGGAGTGGCCCCGCTACGAGCAGTACTTC.

The J gene is TRBJ2-1, the V gene TRBV4-2; TRBD2 matches 7 bases. V shed 1 base, J shed 5 bases, and the junction held 5 bases outside the gene matches. CDR1 and CDR2 (germline): LGHNA, YNFKEQ. The CDR3 is 15 residues long. The CDR3 here is CASSQGAGVDNEQFF. CDR3 bases: TGTGCCAGCAGCCAAGGGGCGGGAGTGGACAATGAGCAGTTCTTC.

This chain joins TRBV7-9 and TRBJ1-1; no definite D call. The CDR3 runs 11 residues. V shed 5 bases and J shed 1 base, with 2 bases lying between them. The germline CDR1 and CDR2 sequences are SEHNR and FQNEAQ (reference sequence). DNA for the CDR3: TGTGCCAGCAGCCAGAACACTGAAGCTTTCTTT. Its protein product is CASSQNTEAFF.

On this clone itself: Compared with germline, one end of the junction differs, possibly owing to a read error. V and J are TRBV12-5 and TRBJ1-1; 10 bases map to TRBD1. This CDR3 is built from 14 residues. Germline-derived CDR1 and CDR2 are LGHNT and FRNRAP. CDR3 in amino acids: CASAGDRGTTKAFF. CDR3 DNA sequence: TGTGCTAGTGCTGGGGACAGGGGTACCACTAAAGCTTTCTTT.

In the case of this clone: One junction end disagrees with the germline gene, perhaps due to a read error. This chain links TRBV2 with TRBJ1-2, with TRBD1 matching 7 bases. Germline assignment: CDR1 SNHLY and CDR2 FYNNEI. The CDR3 runs 13 residues. CDR3 region: CVSSRQGSYGYTF. Written as DNA, the CDR3 is TGTGTCAGCAGCCGACAGGGCAGTTATGGCTACACCTTC.

The V gene is TRBV19, the J gene TRBJ2-3; D might be TRBD1 (5 bases). V was trimmed by 5 bases and J by 2 bases, leaving 14 bases between them. From germline, CDR1 is LNHDA and CDR2 SQIVND (reference sequence). This CDR3 contains 15 residues. The CDR3 region has the DNA TGTGCCAGTAGTCGTGTGGCAGGGAACACAGATACGCAGTATTTT. This sequence encodes CASSRVAGNTDTQYF.

The chain combines TRBV7-2 with TRBJ2-3, with TRBD2 identical over 7 bases. Germline CDR1 and CDR2: SGHTA and FQGNSA. The V gene end was trimmed by 3 bases and the J gene end by 4 bases; junction bases not matched to a gene: 4. This CDR3 contains 14 residues. CDR3 DNA sequence: TGTGCCAGCAGCTTGACTAGCCTCCCAGATACGCAGTATTTT. Encoded protein: CASSLTSLPDTQYF.